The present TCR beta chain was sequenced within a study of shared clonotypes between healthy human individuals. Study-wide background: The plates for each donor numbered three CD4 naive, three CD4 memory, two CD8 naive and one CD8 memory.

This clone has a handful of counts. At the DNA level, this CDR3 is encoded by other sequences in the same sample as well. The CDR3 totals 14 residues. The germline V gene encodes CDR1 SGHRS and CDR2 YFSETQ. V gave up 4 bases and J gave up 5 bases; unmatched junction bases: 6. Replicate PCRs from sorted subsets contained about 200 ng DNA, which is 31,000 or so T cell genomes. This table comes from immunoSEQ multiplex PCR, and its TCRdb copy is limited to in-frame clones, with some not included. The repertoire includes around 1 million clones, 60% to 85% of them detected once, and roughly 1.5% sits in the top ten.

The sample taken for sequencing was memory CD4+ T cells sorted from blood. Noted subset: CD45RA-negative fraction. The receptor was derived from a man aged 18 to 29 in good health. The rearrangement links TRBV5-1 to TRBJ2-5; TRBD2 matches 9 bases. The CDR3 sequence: CASSLVAGVETQYF. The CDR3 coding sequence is TGCGCCAGCAGCCTGGTAGCGGGAGTGGAGACCCAGTACTTC. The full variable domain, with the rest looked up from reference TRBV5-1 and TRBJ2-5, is KAGVTQTPRYLIKTRGQQVTLSCSPISGHRSVSWYQQTPGQGLQFLFEYFSETQRNKGNFPGRFSGRQFSNSRSEMNVSTLELGDSALYLCASSLVAGVETQYFGPGTRLLVL.